A selection of T cell receptor beta chains follows, all from one sample in a study of cytomegalovirus exposure and HLA in healthy donors. Libraries were prepared by immunoSEQ multiplex PCR; TCRdb keeps only in-frame clonotypes and omits some of them. The sample lists some 140,000 clones, around 79% occurring once. The sequenced material came from PBMCs. All receptors come from a man aged 18 to 35 in good health and CMV-seronegative. Both conserved end residues are part of each CDR3.

>TRBV7-2|12|TRBJ1-1
CASGELNTEAFF
>TRBV5-1|13|TRBJ1-1
CASSVGQGDEAFF
>TRBV5-5|14|TRBJ1-3
CASSLEGDGNTIYF
>TRBV5-1|14|TRBJ1-1
CASSFSGGSTEAFF
>TRBV6-5|13|TRBJ1-5
CASSYSSGQPQHF
>TRBV5-1|15|TRBJ1-3
CASSGGRGAENTIYF
>TRBV4-1|18|TRBJ2-2
CASSQQGLAGRYTGELFF
>TRBV18|13|TRBJ2-3
CASSLAGGDTQYF
>TRBV11-3|16|TRBJ2-1
CASSLDLGQGVDEQFF
>TRBV5-4|16|TRBJ2-3
CASSLGAPETTDTQYF
>TRBV20-1|11|TRBJ2-3
CSVAGTDTQYF
>TRBV19|14|TRBJ2-6
CASSIGSGANGLTF
>TRBV9|18|TRBJ2-2
CASSVGGQGSSNTGELFF
>TRBV10-3|15|TRBJ1-4
CATRPAGGTNAKLFF
>TRBV7-9|15|TRBJ2-7
CASSTSQVVGVEQYF
>TRBV19|19|TRBJ2-3
CASSSRPLQGPLGADTQYF
>TRBV4-3|15|TRBJ1-2
CASSQDIGVYGGYTF
>TRBV4-1|14|TRBJ1-2
CASSQGGGGSGYTF
>TRBV2|13|TRBJ1-2
CASSVEGNYGYTF
>TRBV5-4|14|TRBJ1-6
CASSPRQGESPLHF
>TRBV4-1|17|TRBJ1-5
CASSLTTPGLNNQPQHF
>TRBV5-1|14|TRBJ2-3
CASYPGQGADTQYF
>TRBV11-2|14|TRBJ1-1
CASSPDRLNTEAFF
>TRBV29-1|12|TRBJ2-3
CSVSLDTDTQYF
>TRBV10-3|19|TRBJ1-5
CAISEFALVRTGGNQPQHF
>TRBV4-1|14|TRBJ1-5
CASSQESGNQPQHF
>TRBV7-9|16|TRBJ2-1
CASSLVAPSSYNEQFF
>TRBV4-1|13|TRBJ2-7
CASSPQQGYEQYF
>TRBV6-1|15|TRBJ1-2
CASSAGQGGGYGYTF
>TRBV7-8|17|TRBJ1-2
CASSLAAGNGLRHGYTF
>TRBV4-1|17|TRBJ2-3
CASSHLTAGLSTDTQYF
>TRBV6-6|14|TRBJ1-1
CASSYGPRTSEAFF
>TRBV5-1|16|TRBJ2-3
CASSFTTSGYTDTQYF
>TRBV4-2|14|TRBJ1-3
CASMRSFSGNTIYF
>TRBV5-1|14|TRBJ1-1
CASSVYRVGTEAFF
>TRBV30|17|TRBJ1-6
CAWRAPGIASYNSPLHF
>TRBV7-8|18|TRBJ1-2
CASSLNPDRDLLLYGYTF
>TRBV7-9|16|TRBJ2-7
CASSQNPQGVSYEQYF
>TRBV4-2|14|TRBJ2-3
CASSHSTTTDTQYF